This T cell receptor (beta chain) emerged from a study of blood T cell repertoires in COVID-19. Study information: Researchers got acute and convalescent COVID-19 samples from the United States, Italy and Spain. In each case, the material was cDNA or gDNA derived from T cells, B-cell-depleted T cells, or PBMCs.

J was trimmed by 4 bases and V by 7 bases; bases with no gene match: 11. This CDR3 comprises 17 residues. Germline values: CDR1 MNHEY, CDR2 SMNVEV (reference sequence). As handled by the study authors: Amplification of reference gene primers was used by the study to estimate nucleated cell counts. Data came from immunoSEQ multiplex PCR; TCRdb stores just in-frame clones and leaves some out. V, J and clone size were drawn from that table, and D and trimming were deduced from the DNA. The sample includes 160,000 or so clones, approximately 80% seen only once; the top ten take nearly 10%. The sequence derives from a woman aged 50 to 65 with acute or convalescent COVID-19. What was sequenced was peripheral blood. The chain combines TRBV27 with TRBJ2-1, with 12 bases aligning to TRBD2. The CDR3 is CASMGDGLAGKYNEQFF. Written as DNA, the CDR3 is TGTGCCAGCATGGGGGACGGACTAGCGGGGAAATACAATGAGCAGTTCTTC.